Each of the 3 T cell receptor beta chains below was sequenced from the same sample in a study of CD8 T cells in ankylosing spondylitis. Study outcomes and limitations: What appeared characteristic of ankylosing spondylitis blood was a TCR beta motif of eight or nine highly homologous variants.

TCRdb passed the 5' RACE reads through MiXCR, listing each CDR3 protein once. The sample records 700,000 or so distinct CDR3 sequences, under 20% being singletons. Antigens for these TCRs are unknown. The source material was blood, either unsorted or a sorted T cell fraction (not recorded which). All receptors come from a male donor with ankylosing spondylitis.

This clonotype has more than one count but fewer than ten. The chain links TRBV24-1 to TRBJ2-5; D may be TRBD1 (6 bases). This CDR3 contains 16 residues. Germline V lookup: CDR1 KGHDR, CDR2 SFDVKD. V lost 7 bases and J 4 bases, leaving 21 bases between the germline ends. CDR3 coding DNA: TGTGCCACCAGCCCCGATGGACAGAGTTATCCAGAGACCCAGTACTTC. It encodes CATSPDGQSYPETQYF.

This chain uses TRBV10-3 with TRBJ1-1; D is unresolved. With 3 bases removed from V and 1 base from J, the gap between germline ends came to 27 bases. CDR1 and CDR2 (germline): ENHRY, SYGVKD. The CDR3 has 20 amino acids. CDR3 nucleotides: TGTGCCATCAGTGATTCGTCTGGGCTCCTTGGCGTCCGGGGGAACACTGAAGCTTTCTTT. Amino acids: CAISDSSGLLGVRGNTEAFF.

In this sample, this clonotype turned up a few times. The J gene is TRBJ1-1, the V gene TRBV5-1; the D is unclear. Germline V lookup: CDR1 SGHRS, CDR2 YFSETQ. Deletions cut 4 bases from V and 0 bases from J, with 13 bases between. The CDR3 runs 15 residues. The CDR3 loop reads CASSPSADLNTEAFF. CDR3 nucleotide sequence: TGCGCCAGCAGCCCCTCGGCGGACCTGAACACTGAAGCTTTCTTT.